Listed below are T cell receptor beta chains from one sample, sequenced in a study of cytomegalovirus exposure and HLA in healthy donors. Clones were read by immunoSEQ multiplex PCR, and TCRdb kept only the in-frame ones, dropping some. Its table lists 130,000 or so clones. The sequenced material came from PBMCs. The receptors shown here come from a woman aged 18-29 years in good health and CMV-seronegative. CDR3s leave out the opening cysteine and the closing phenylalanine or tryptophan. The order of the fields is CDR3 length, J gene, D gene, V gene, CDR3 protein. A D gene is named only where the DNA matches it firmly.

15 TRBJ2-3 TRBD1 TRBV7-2 ASSLEHRGLGTDTQY
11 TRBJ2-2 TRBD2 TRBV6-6 ASSTSETGELF
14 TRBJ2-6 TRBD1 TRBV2 ASTKTGLPGANVLT
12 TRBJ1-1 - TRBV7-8 ASSSAGVDTEAF
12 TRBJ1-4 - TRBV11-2 ASRFRGANEKLF
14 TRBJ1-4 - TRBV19 ASSIYPVQGGEKLF
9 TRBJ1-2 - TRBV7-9 ASSSGGGYT
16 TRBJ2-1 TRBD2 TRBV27 ASSPFGRAVSPYNEQF
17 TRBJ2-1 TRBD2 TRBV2 ASSEISGLAGWFYNEQF
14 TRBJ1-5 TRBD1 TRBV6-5 ASSYKQGGSNQPQH
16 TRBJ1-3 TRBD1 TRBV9 ASSVGAGTGVSGNTIY
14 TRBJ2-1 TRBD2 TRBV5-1 ASSSVLAGDNNEQF
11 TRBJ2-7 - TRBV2 ASSVGTFTGQY
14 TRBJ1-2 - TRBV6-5 ASSYGQMDPLYGYT
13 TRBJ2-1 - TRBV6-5 ASSYDGGSYNEQF
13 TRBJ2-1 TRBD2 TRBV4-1 ASSEEEREIYEQF
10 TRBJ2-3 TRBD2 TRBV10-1 ASSDSGFTQY
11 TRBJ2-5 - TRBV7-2 ASSLTRFETQY
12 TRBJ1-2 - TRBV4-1 ASSQVFRGDGYT
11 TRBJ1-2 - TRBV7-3 ASSPSSTDGYT
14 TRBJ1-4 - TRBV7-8 ASSPKRGKTSEKLF
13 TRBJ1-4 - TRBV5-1 ASSLGGTTNEKLF